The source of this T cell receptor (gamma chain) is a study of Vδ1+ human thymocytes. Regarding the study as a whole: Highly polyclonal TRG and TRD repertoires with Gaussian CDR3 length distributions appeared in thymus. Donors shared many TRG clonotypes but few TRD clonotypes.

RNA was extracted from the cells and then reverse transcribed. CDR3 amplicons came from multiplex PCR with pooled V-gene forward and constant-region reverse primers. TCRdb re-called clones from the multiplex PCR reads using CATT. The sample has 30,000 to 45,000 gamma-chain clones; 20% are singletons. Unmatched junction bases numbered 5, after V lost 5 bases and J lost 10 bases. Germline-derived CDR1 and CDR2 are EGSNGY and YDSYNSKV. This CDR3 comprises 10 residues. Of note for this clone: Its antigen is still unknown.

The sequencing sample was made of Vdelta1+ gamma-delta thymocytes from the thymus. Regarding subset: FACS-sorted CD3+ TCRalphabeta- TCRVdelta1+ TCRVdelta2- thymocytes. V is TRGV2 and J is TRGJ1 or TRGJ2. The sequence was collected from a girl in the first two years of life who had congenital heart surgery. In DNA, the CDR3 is TGTGCCACCTGGGGTATAAAGAAACTCTTT. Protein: CATWGIKKLF.